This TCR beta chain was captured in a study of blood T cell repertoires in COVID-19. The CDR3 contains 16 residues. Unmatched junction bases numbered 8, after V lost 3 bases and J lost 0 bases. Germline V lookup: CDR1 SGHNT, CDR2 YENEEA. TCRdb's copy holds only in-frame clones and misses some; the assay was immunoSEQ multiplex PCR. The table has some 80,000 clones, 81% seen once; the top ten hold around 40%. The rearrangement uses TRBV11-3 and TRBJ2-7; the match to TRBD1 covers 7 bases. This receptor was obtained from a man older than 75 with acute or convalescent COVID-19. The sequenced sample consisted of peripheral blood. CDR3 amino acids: CASSLGTGTDSYEQYF. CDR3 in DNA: TGTGCCAGCAGCTTGGGGACCGGGACAGACTCCTACGAGCAGTACTTC.